This entry lists 27 T cell receptor beta chains sequenced from one sample in a study of cytomegalovirus exposure and HLA in healthy donors. The study ran its PCR with 60 Vbeta and 13 Jbeta primers. This table comes from immunoSEQ multiplex PCR, and its TCRdb copy is limited to in-frame clones, with some not included. The table lists 96,000 or so clones. Sequences were obtained from PBMCs. These receptor sequences come from a girl aged 5 to 17 in good health and CMV-seropositive.

The rearrangement joins TRBV6-1 to TRBJ1-2; unclear D gene. Between the trimmed V and J ends, which lost 1 base and 4 bases, there was a span of 7 bases. This CDR3 is built from 13 residues. Germline CDR1 reads MNHNS; CDR2 reads SASEGT. CDR3 region: CASSEGAVYGYTF. CDR3 coding DNA: TGTGCCAGCAGTGAAGGGGCAGTCTATGGCTACACCTTC.

The chain carries TRBV2 and TRBJ1-1, with TRBD1 identical over 8 bases. Trimming cost V 9 bases and J 5 bases; bases outside gene matches: 8. There are 13 residues in the CDR3. CDR1 and CDR2 (germline): SNHLY, FYNNEI. The CDR3 nucleotides read TGTGCCAGTGTTGGACAGGGAGGGACTGAAGCTTTCTTT. Translating gives CASVGQGGTEAFF.

V gene TRBV5-5 combines with J gene TRBJ1-1, with TRBD1 identical over 7 bases. The length of the CDR3 is 14 residues. The J segment lost 1 base and the V segment lost 4 bases, leaving 4 bases of the junction unmatched. The germline gives CDR1 SGHKS, CDR2 YYEKEE (reference sequence). The CDR3 nucleotides are TGTGCCAGCAGCACTGGGGACAGGAACACTGAAGCTTTCTTT. Translating it yields CASSTGDRNTEAFF.

V usage is TRBV28 and J usage is TRBJ1-1; a weak D match, TRBD1 (6 bases). Trimming took off 6 bases at V and 6 bases at J, with 17 bases between the two ends. The CDR3 is 14 amino acids. CDR1 is MDHEN, CDR2 SYDVKM, per germline. The CDR3 coding sequence is TGTGCCAGCAGCCTGGGGTTACAGGGCCCTGAAGCTTTCTTT. Its protein is CASSLGLQGPEAFF. The whole variable domain, remainder taken from reference TRBV28 and TRBJ1-1, is DVKVTQSSRYLVKRTGEKVFLECVQDMDHENMFWYRQDPGLGLRLIYFSYDVKMKEKGDIPEGYSVSREKKERFSLILESASTNQTSMYLCASSLGLQGPEAFFGQGTRLTVV.

CDR3 sequence reads: CAISEAPQGQGDGYTF. The CDR3 coding sequence is TGTGCCATCAGTGAGGCCCCCCAAGGACAGGGGGATGGCTACACCTTC. This sequence joins TRBV10-3 and TRBJ1-2, with 10 bases matching TRBD1. The germline V gene encodes CDR1 ENHRY and CDR2 SYGVKD. The CDR3 is 16 amino acids. With 2 bases clipped from V and 6 bases from J, the junction kept 9 bases outside the gene matches.

This chain connects TRBV6-4 to TRBJ2-2; 10 nucleotides match TRBD2. V was clipped by 6 bases and J by 0 bases; unmatched bases: 10. Germline CDR1 reads MRHNA; CDR2 reads SNTAGT. CDR3 length equals 18 residues. The CDR3, as DNA: TGTGCCAGCAGACTGGGACTAGCGAAAAGGGCGAACACCGGGGAGCTGTTTTTT. This gives the protein CASRLGLAKRANTGELFF.

The chain couples TRBV28 to TRBJ1-2; D not resolved. CDR3 size: 12 residues. Germline CDR1 and CDR2: MDHEN and SYDVKM. The V end was cut by 6 bases, the J end by 4 bases, with 9 bases between. In nucleotides, the CDR3 is TGTGCCAGCAGGGCGGGAGCCTATGGCTACACCTTC. Translation: CASRAGAYGYTF.

The chain is built from TRBV30 and TRBJ2-3; TRBD1 matches 8 bases. Germline loops: CDR1 GTSNPN, CDR2 SVGIG (reference sequence). The CDR3 extends over 15 amino acids. J lost 0 bases, V lost 2 bases, and 4 bases had no gene match. The CDR3 nucleotides are TGTGCCTGGAGTACCCAGGGGGCGAGCACAGATACGCAGTATTTT. It is translated as CAWSTQGASTDTQYF.

This chain uses TRBV9 with TRBJ2-2, with 7 bases that match TRBD2. The V and J ends lost 3 bases and 5 bases, in that order; junction bases with no gene match: 1. CDR1 is SGDLS and CDR2 is YYNGEE in the germline V gene. This CDR3 has 13 residues. CDR3 DNA sequence: TGTGCCAGCAGCGGGCGGGGGACCGGGGAGCTGTTTTTT. Translating it yields CASSGRGTGELFF.

CDR3 sequence reads: CASSHGTSTDTQYF. CDR3 in DNA: TGTGCCAGCTCCCATGGGACTAGCACAGATACGCAGTATTTT. J is TRBJ2-3 and V is TRBV18; D is possibly TRBD2 (6 bases). V gave up 6 bases and J gave up 0 bases, with 10 bases separating them. The length of the CDR3 is 14 residues. Germline values: CDR1 KGHSH, CDR2 LQKENI.

The J gene is TRBJ1-4, the V gene TRBV7-9; D remains unclear. The V gene's germline CDR1 is SEHNR and CDR2 FQNEAQ (reference sequence). This CDR3 contains 15 residues. V was pared by 5 bases and J by 6 bases, with 16 bases between. For the CDR3, the DNA is TGTGCCAGCAGCGCCCTTGGGAGGTGGGATGAAAAACTGTTTTTT. Amino acid sequence: CASSALGRWDEKLFF.

The V gene is TRBV7-9, the J gene TRBJ1-2; 7 positions agree with TRBD1. The CDR3 covers 18 residues. Germline V CDR1 and CDR2: SEHNR, FQNEAQ (reference sequence). V trimming: 2 bases; J trimming: 1 base; junction bases outside the gene matches: 13. The chain's CDR3 is CASSLLVTGPLFNYGYTF. The CDR3 DNA is TGTGCCAGCAGCTTACTCGTGACAGGGCCACTTTTTAACTATGGCTACACCTTC.

The CDR3: CASSLQGSNQPQHF. For the CDR3, the DNA is TGTGCCAGCAGCTTGCAGGGAAGCAATCAGCCCCAGCATTTT. J is TRBJ1-5 and V is TRBV5-4, with a weak D call TRBD1 (5 bases). The CDR3 spans 14 residues. V was pared by 1 base and J by 1 base, with 6 bases between. Germline V CDR1 and CDR2: SGHNT, YYREEE (reference sequence).

The chain uses TRBV2 and TRBJ1-2; D perhaps matches TRBD1 (5 bases). Germline CDR1 SNHLY, CDR2 FYNNEI. V dropped 6 bases and J dropped 8 bases, with 10 bases sitting between them. The CDR3 runs 11 residues. The CDR3 reads CASSRVWGYTF. In DNA form, the CDR3 reads TGTGCCAGCAGCAGGGTTTGGGGCTACACCTTC.

The rearrangement links TRBV29-1 to TRBJ1-1, with a tentative D call TRBD1 (6 bases). Germline values: CDR1 SQVTM, CDR2 ANQGSEA. The CDR3 extends over 10 amino acids. The CDR3 DNA reads as TGCAGAGTATCTGGGACAGAAGCTTTCTTT. Translation gives CRVSGTEAFF.

The rearrangement uses TRBV19 and TRBJ2-7, with a tentative D call TRBD1 (6 bases). Trimming pared 4 bases from V and 6 bases from J, leaving 16 bases between. The V gene's germline CDR1 is LNHDA and CDR2 SQIVND (reference sequence). The CDR3 contains 14 residues. CDR3 nucleotides: TGTGCCAGTAGTACCACAGGGTCGGTAGGCGAGCAGTACTTC. Translating gives CASSTTGSVGEQYF.

This chain connects TRBV5-6 to TRBJ1-1; no reliable D call. CDR3 length equals 13 residues. Germline V CDR1 and CDR2: SGHDT, YYEEEE. V lost 0 bases and J lost 2, with 5 bases in between. The CDR3, as DNA: TGTGCCAGCAGCTTGGCGGGAAACACTGAAGCTTTCTTT. Amino acids: CASSLAGNTEAFF. Together with reference TRBV5-6 and TRBJ1-1, the CDR3 gives the full variable domain: DAGVTQSPTHLIKTRGQQVTLRCSPKSGHDTVSWYQQALGQGPQFIFQYYEEEERQRGNFPDRFSGHQFPNYSSELNVNALLLGDSALYLCASSLAGNTEAFFGQGTRLTVV.

The CDR3 DNA reads TGTGCCAGCAGTGAACTATACAGGAACCCAAATCAGCCCCAGCATTTT. It yields the protein CASSELYRNPNQPQHF. This chain joins TRBV6-1 and TRBJ1-5; the D gene is possibly TRBD1 (5 bases). This CDR3 is built from 16 residues. Trimming removed 2 bases at V and 4 bases at J, with 15 bases between. CDR1 and CDR2 (germline): MNHNS, SASEGT.

This chain joins TRBV5-4 and TRBJ2-1; the D is unclear. There are 14 residues in the CDR3. Trimming left V 0 bases short and J 1 base short, with 5 bases between. The germline V gene encodes CDR1 SGHNT and CDR2 YYREEE (reference sequence). CDR3 residues: CASSLDQSYNEQFF. The CDR3 region has the DNA TGTGCCAGCAGCTTGGATCAGTCCTACAATGAGCAGTTCTTC.

The chain uses TRBV4-1 and TRBJ1-1; weak D call: TRBD1 (6 bases). Germline lookup yields CDR1 MGHRA and CDR2 YSYEKL. V was shortened by 1 base and J by 1 base, with 10 bases between the two germline ends. The CDR3 has 15 residues. CDR3 sequence reads: CASSQGRGPNTEAFF. CDR3 bases: TGCGCCAGCAGCCAAGGCAGGGGCCCGAACACTGAAGCTTTCTTT.

The chain carries TRBV27 and TRBJ1-4, with D perhaps matching TRBD1 (5 bases). V gave up 4 bases and J gave up 7 bases, with 22 bases separating them. Germline CDR1 and CDR2: MNHEY and SMNVEV (reference sequence). This CDR3 is built from 17 residues. Written as DNA, the CDR3 is TGTGCCAGCAGTTCTCTCACTGGGGCACCGGTGGGTGAAAAACTGTTTTTT. It codes for CASSSLTGAPVGEKLFF. The whole variable domain, remainder taken from reference TRBV27 and TRBJ1-4, is EAQVTQNPRYLITVTGKKLTVTCSQNMNHEYMSWYRQDPGLGLRQIYYSMNVEVTDKGDVPEGYKVSRKEKRNFPLILESPSPNQTSLYFCASSSLTGAPVGEKLFFGSGTQLSVL.

This rearrangement joins TRBV19 to TRBJ1-4; possibly TRBD1 for D (6 bases). Germline V gene data show CDR1 as LNHDA and CDR2 as SQIVND (reference sequence). Trimming stripped 6 bases from V and 4 bases from J, with 12 bases between. The CDR3 length is 14 residues. The CDR3 is CASSSDSLNEKLFF. The CDR3 nucleotides read TGTGCCAGTAGCTCGGACAGCCTTAATGAAAAACTGTTTTTT.

The J gene is TRBJ2-1, the V gene TRBV5-1; TRBD2 is a possible D gene (9 bases). This CDR3 region has 14 residues. Trimming removed 7 bases from V and 8 bases from J, with 19 bases in between. CDR1 is SGHRS and CDR2 is YFSETQ in the germline V gene. CDR3 nucleotide sequence: TGCGCCAGCGGTCCAGGGGGCGGGGGGGATGAGCAGTTCTTC. Translating gives CASGPGGGGDEQFF.

The genes are TRBV6-5 and TRBJ2-6; D gene ambiguous. This CDR3 region has 14 residues. Trimming pared 4 bases from V and 0 bases from J, leaving 4 bases between. Per germline, CDR1 MNHEY and CDR2 SVGAGI. The DNA of the CDR3 is TGTGCCAGCAGTTTATACTCTGGGGCCAACGTCCTGACTTTC. This translates into CASSLYSGANVLTF.

This chain uses TRBV13 with TRBJ1-1, with D possibly TRBD1 on 5 matching bases. CDR1 and CDR2 from the germline V gene are PRHDT and FYEKMQ (reference sequence). This CDR3 region has 15 residues. The V end was cut by 3 bases, the J end by 0 bases, with 11 bases between. DNA of the CDR3: TGTGCCAGCAGCTTCGAAGCAGGGCTGAACACTGAAGCTTTCTTT. Its protein product is CASSFEAGLNTEAFF.

The V call is TRBV7-2, the J call TRBJ1-5; a possible D gene is TRBD1 (5 bases). Trimming took off 2 bases at V and 7 bases at J, with 15 bases between the two ends. CDR1 is SGHTA and CDR2 is FQGNSA in the germline V gene. The CDR3 sequence is 15 residues long. The CDR3: CASSLSGWGGQPQHF. The CDR3 nucleotides read TGTGCCAGCAGCTTATCGGGTTGGGGGGGACAGCCCCAGCATTTT.

CDR3 sequence reads: CASKVGGTSNQPQHF. The CDR3 bases are TGTGCCAGCAAAGTAGGGGGTACTAGCAATCAGCCCCAGCATTTT. The chain carries TRBV28 and TRBJ1-5, with D tentatively TRBD1 (6 bases). CDR1 is MDHEN and CDR2 is SYDVKM in the germline V gene. The length of the CDR3 is 15 residues. V was shortened by 7 bases and J by 0 bases, with 13 bases between the two germline ends.